The entry below describes one T cell receptor (beta chain). Data came from immunoSEQ multiplex PCR; TCRdb stores just in-frame clones and leaves some out. The sample consists of about 260,000 clones, about 88% of them appearing once. The record originates from a study of blood T cell repertoires in COVID-19. Background on the study: Researchers got acute and convalescent COVID-19 samples from the United States, Italy and Spain. The cDNA or gDNA used as material had been derived from T cells, B-cell-depleted T cells, or PBMCs.

The sequence derives from a man aged 25 to 40 with active or convalescent COVID-19. Sequenced material: peripheral blood.

The CDR3 coding sequence is TGTGCCAGCAGGCACAGGAACACTGAAGCTTTCTTT. It yields the protein CASRHRNTEAFF. The chain is built from TRBV6-5 and TRBJ1-1, with D hard to call. This CDR3 is built from 12 residues. Germline CDR1 MNHEY, CDR2 SVGAGI. The ends were cut back, 6 bases at V and 1 base at J, with 6 bases in the middle.